The present TCR beta chain was sequenced within a study of blood T cell repertoires in COVID-19. Across the study: Acute and convalescent COVID-19 specimens originated in the United States, Italy and Spain. In each case, the material was cDNA or gDNA derived from T cells, B-cell-depleted T cells, or PBMCs.

This CDR3 contains 13 residues. V was clipped by 0 bases and J by 4 bases, with 6 bases between them. Germline CDR1 SGHTA, CDR2 FQGTGA. Original analysis: Estimates of nucleated cell counts were drawn from the amplification of reference gene primers. Here immunoSEQ multiplex PCR was the method, and the copy in TCRdb shows in-frame clones only, minus some. That table supplies the V and J calls and clone size; D and trimming were determined from the DNA. Here the sample spans about 89,000 clones, approximately 80% being singletons. This receptor was obtained from a woman at least 80 years old with acute or convalescent COVID-19. The sequenced sample was peripheral blood. V and J are TRBV7-3 and TRBJ1-1; D gene ambiguous. CDR3 coding DNA: TGTGCCAGCAGCTTAACGGAGGGCACTGAAGCTTTCTTT. It translates to CASSLTEGTEAFF.